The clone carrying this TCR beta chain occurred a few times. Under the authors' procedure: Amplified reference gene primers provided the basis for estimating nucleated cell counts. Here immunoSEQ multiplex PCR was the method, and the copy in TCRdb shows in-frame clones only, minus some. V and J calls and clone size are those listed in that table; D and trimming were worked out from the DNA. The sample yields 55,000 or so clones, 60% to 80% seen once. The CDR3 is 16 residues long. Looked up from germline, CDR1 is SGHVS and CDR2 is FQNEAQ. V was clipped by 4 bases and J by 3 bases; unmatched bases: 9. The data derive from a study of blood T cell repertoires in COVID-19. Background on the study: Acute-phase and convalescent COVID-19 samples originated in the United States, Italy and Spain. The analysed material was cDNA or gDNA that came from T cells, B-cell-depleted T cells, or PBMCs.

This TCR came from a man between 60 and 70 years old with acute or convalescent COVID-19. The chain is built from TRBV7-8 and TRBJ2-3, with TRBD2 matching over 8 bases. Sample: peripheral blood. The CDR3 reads CASSSNRGGRTDTQYF. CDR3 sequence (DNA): TGTGCCAGCAGCTCGAACCGGGGGGGCCGGACAGATACGCAGTATTTT.